Below, 19 T cell receptor beta chains from the same sample are listed, as sequenced in a study of STAT3 mutations in large granular lymphocyte leukemia. Whole-study results and caveats: Every T-cell large granular lymphocyte leukemia patient had at least one immunodominant TCR beta clonotype.

TCRdb's copy holds only in-frame clones and misses some; the assay was immunoSEQ multiplex PCR. The sample has roughly 11,000 clones; about three quarters are singletons. These receptors have no known antigen. Sequencing used peripheral blood mononuclear cells. These receptors all come from a man in his sixties with T-cell large granular lymphocyte leukemia. Some clones in this sample may be carry-over from other donors' samples.

The chain joins TRBV6-1 to TRBJ2-4, with 7 bases fitting TRBD2. The CDR3 runs to 15 residues. Germline V gene lookup returns CDR1 MNHNS and CDR2 SASEGT. V trimming: 3 bases; J trimming: 6 bases; junction bases outside the gene matches: 8. The CDR3 coding sequence is TGTGCCAGCAGTGATCGAGCGGGACCGTCAAACATTCAGTACTTC. Its translation: CASSDRAGPSNIQYF.

The rearrangement uses TRBV7-9 and TRBJ2-5; D may correspond to TRBD1 or TRBD2 (5 bases each). CDR1 SEHNR and CDR2 FQNEAQ come from the germline V gene (reference sequence). Trimming cost V 7 bases and J 5 bases, with 11 bases left between them. There are 12 residues in the CDR3. CDR3 region: CASTGAGETQYF. In DNA, the CDR3 is TGTGCCAGCACCGGGGCCGGGGAGACCCAGTACTTC.

This chain connects TRBV10-3 to TRBJ2-2; D is uncertain. Trimming shortened V by 4 bases and J by 6 bases, and 9 bases separated the two germline ends. The CDR3 has 13 residues. CDR1 and CDR2 from the germline V gene are ENHRY and SYGVKD. CDR3 amino acids: CAISVALAGELFF. The DNA of the CDR3 is TGTGCCATCAGTGTAGCCTTGGCCGGGGAGCTGTTTTTT.

CDR3 region: CASSSGQGAQVEYTF. CDR3 bases: TGTGCCAGCAGCTCGGGACAGGGGGCGCAGGTTGAGTACACCTTC. The genes are TRBV7-9 and TRBJ1-2; 12 bases fit TRBD1. V shed 4 bases, J shed 11 bases, and the junction held 11 bases outside the gene matches. The CDR3 spans 15 residues. Germline V lookup: CDR1 SEHNR, CDR2 FQNEAQ (reference sequence).

This CDR3 reads CASSLNAGRSETQYF. The CDR3 region has the DNA TGCGCCAGCAGCTTGAACGCTGGACGTTCGGAGACCCAGTACTTC. The V gene is TRBV5-1, the J gene TRBJ2-5; D remains unclear. This CDR3 comprises 15 residues. Germline V gene data show CDR1 as SGHRS and CDR2 as YFSETQ. V lost 1 base and J lost 5, with 15 bases in between.

A few counts support this clone. The gene calls are TRBV7-9 and TRBJ2-2; 8 bases match TRBD1. V lost 4 bases, J lost 5 bases, and 9 bases stayed unmatched. The V gene's germline CDR1 is SEHNR and CDR2 FQNEAQ (reference sequence). The CDR3 is made up of 16 amino acids. For the CDR3, the DNA is TGTGCCAGCAGCTCGCGGGACAGGTGGGAAACCGGGGAGCTGTTTTTT. It is translated as CASSSRDRWETGELFF. The full variable domain, in which reference TRBV7-9 and TRBJ2-2 provide the parts outside the CDR3, is DTGVSQNPRHKITKRGQNVTFRCDPISEHNRLYWYRQTLGQGPEFLTYFQNEAQLEKSRLLSDRFSAERPKGSFSTLEIQRTEQGDSAMYLCASSSRDRWETGELFFGEGSRLTVL.

The CDR3 here is CASSFSYRAGNTEAFF. CDR3 sequence (DNA): TGTGCCAGCAGTTTCTCATACAGGGCTGGAAACACTGAAGCTTTCTTT. J is TRBJ1-1 and V is TRBV27; a weak D match, TRBD1 (6 bases). V dropped 3 bases and J dropped 2 bases, with 16 bases sitting between them. The germline CDR1 and CDR2 sequences are MNHEY and SMNVEV (reference sequence). CDR3 size: 16 residues.

The CDR3 bases are TGTGCCTTCACCTACAGGGCCGGCTACACCTTC. Translation gives CAFTYRAGYTF. The genes are TRBV30 and TRBJ1-2, with a tentative D call TRBD1 (6 bases). Germline-derived CDR1 and CDR2 are GTSNPN and SVGIG (reference sequence). Trimming shortened V by 7 bases and J by 8 bases, and 14 bases separated the two germline ends. This CDR3 region has 11 residues.

The rearrangement uses TRBV18 and TRBJ2-7; TRBD1 agrees at 7 bases. The CDR3 is 16 residues long. With 3 bases clipped from V and 2 bases from J, the junction kept 10 bases outside the gene matches. Germline V gene data show CDR1 as KGHSH and CDR2 as LQKENI. The CDR3 reads CASSPPRQGNTYEQYF. The CDR3 DNA sequence: TGTGCCAGCTCACCGCCCCGACAGGGAAATACCTACGAGCAGTACTTC.

The chain combines TRBV9 with TRBJ2-3, with D unclear. The CDR3 sequence is 15 residues long. The V gene's germline CDR1 is SGDLS and CDR2 YYNGEE. The V gene lost 2 bases and the J gene lost 5 bases, with 15 bases spanning the gap. CDR3: CASSVSGWMGDTQYF. The CDR3 nucleotides are TGTGCCAGCAGCGTGAGTGGGTGGATGGGAGATACGCAGTATTTT.

The V and J genes are TRBV5-3 and TRBJ1-2, with 10 bases fitting TRBD1. TRBV5-3 is an open reading frame, and its role is uncertain. The CDR3 runs 14 residues. With 10 bases clipped from V and 6 bases from J, the junction kept 12 bases outside the gene matches. In DNA, the CDR3 is TGTGCCCTCGCCCGGACCGGGACAGGGGATGGCTACACCTTC. This codes for CALARTGTGDGYTF.

The J gene is TRBJ2-3, the V gene TRBV29-1; 11 nucleotides align to TRBD2. Germline values: CDR1 SQVTM, CDR2 ANQGSEA. CDR3 length: 15 amino acids. V lost 4 bases and J lost 1; bases outside the gene matches: 4. The CDR3 DNA is TGCAGCGTTGTGCGTAGCGGGAGGGGCACAGATACGCAGTATTTT. Translated, it gives CSVVRSGRGTDTQYF.

This clone was counted only a few times. This chain connects TRBV4-1 to TRBJ2-1; D is unclear. Trimming pared 0 bases from V and 7 bases from J, leaving 7 bases between. CDR1 and CDR2 (germline): MGHRA, YSYEKL. This CDR3 is 13 amino acids long. The CDR3 is CASSQDSANEQFF. The CDR3 coding sequence is TGCGCCAGCAGCCAAGACTCAGCTAATGAGCAGTTCTTC.

The rearrangement uses TRBV27 and TRBJ1-1; D uncertain. V was clipped by 7 bases and J by 4 bases, with 22 bases between them. This CDR3 has 16 amino acids. CDR1 MNHEY and CDR2 SMNVEV come from the germline V gene (reference sequence). In nucleotides, the CDR3 is TGTGCCAGCACCACCACGAGGGAGATCTTGGGCACTGAAGCTTTCTTT. Translating it yields CASTTTREILGTEAFF.

In DNA form, the CDR3 reads TGTGCCTGGACGGGGTTCGGGTCGGGTGAGCAGTACTTC. Translated: CAWTGFGSGEQYF. This sequence joins TRBV30 and TRBJ2-7, with D maybe TRBD2 (5 bases). Trimming pared 4 bases from V and 7 bases from J, leaving 17 bases between. The CDR3 is 13 amino acids. From germline, CDR1 is GTSNPN and CDR2 SVGIG (reference sequence).

The CDR3 loop is CASSLSPNTGSGETQYF. The DNA for the CDR3 is TGTGCCAGCAGTTTATCCCCCAACACCGGGAGCGGAGAGACCCAGTACTTC. The J gene is TRBJ2-5, the V gene TRBV27, with D tentatively TRBD2 (6 bases). V was trimmed by 0 bases and J by 4 bases, leaving 18 bases between them. Germline loops: CDR1 MNHEY, CDR2 SMNVEV (reference sequence). The CDR3 has 17 residues.

This rearrangement joins TRBV30 to TRBJ1-1; 7 positions agree with TRBD1. V lost 3 bases to trimming and J lost 1 base; unmatched junction nucleotides: 5. The germline V gene has CDR1 GTSNPN and CDR2 SVGIG (reference sequence). The CDR3 runs to 14 residues. The CDR3, as DNA: TGTGCCTGGAGACGGGACAGCTCGAACACTGAAGCTTTCTTT. Amino acid sequence: CAWRRDSSNTEAFF.

The V call is TRBV28, the J call TRBJ2-5, with D perhaps TRBD2 (6 bases). Germline CDR1 and CDR2: MDHEN and SYDVKM. The V end lost 8 bases, the J end lost 5 bases, and 15 bases lay between the germline ends. This CDR3 has 13 residues. The CDR3 DNA follows: TGTGCCAGCCTTACCCCGGCGGGGGAGACCCAGTACTTC. Protein sequence: CASLTPAGETQYF.

This clone has only a few counts. The chain is built from TRBV5-1 and TRBJ2-2; a weak D match, TRBD1 (6 bases). Trimming shortened V by 2 bases and J by 1 base, and 9 bases separated the two germline ends. This CDR3 region has 15 residues. In germline, CDR1 is SGHRS, CDR2 YFSETQ. The CDR3 protein is CASSLGGMNTGELFF. The CDR3 nucleotides read TGCGCCAGCAGCTTAGGGGGAATGAACACCGGGGAGCTGTTTTTT.